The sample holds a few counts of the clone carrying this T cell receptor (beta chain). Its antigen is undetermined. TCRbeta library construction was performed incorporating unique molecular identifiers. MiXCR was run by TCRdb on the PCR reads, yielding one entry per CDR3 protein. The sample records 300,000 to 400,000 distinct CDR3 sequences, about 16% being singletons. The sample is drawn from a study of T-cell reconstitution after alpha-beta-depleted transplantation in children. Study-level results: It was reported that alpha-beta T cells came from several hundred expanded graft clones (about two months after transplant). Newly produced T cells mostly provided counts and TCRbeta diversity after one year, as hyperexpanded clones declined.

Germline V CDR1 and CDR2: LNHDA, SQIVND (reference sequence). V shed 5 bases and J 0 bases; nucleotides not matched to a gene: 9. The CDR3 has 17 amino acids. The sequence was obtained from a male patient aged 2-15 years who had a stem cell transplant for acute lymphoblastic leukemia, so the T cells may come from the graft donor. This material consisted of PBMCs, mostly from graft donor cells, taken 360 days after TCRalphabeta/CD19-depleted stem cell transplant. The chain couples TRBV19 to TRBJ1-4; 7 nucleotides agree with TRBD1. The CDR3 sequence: CASSDPGQPATNEKLFF. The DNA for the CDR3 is TGTGCCAGTAGTGATCCGGGACAGCCTGCAACTAATGAAAAACTGTTTTTT. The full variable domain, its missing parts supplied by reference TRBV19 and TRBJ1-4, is DGGITQSPKYLFRKEGQNVTLSCEQNLNHDAMYWYRQDPGQGLRLIYYSQIVNDFQKGDIAEGYSVSREKKESFPLTVTSAQKNPTAFYLCASSDPGQPATNEKLFFGSGTQLSVL.